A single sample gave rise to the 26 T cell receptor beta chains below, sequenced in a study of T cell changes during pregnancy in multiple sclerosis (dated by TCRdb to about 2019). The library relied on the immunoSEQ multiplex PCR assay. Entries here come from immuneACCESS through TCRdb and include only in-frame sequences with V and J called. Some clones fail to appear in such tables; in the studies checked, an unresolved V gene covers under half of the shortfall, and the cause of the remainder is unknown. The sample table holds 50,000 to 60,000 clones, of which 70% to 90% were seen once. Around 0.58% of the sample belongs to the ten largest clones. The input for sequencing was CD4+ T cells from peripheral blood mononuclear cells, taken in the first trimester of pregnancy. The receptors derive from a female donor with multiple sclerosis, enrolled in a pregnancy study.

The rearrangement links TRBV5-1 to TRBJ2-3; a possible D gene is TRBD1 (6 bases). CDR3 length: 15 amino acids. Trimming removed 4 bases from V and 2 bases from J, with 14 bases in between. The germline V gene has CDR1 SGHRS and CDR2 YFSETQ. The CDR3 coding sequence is TGCGCCAGCAGCCCCGAGGGACACTACACAGATACGCAGTATTTT. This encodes CASSPEGHYTDTQYF.

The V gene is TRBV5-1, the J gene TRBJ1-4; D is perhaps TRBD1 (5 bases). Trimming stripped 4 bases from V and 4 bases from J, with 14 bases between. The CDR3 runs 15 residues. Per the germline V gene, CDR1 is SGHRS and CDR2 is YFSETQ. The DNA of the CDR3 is TGCGCCAGCAGCCCGGGTAGACAGTATAATGAAAAACTGTTTTTT. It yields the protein CASSPGRQYNEKLFF.

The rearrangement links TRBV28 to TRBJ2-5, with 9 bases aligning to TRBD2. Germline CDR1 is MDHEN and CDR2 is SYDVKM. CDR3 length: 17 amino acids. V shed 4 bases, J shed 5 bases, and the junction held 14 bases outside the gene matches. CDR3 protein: CASSSSGGGRASETQYF. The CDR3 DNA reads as TGTGCCAGCAGTTCCTCGGGGGGCGGGAGGGCCTCGGAGACCCAGTACTTC.

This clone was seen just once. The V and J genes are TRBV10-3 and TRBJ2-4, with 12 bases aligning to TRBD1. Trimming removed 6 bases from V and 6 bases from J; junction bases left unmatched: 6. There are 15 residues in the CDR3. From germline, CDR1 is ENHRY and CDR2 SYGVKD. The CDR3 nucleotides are TGTGCCATCAGCCTGGGACAGGGGGCGAGAAACATTCAGTACTTC. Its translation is CAISLGQGARNIQYF.

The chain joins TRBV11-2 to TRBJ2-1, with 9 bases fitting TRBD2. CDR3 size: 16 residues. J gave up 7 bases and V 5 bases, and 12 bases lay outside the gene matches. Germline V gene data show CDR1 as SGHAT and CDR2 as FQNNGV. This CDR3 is CASSPLSGSSINEQFF. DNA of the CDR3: TGTGCCAGCAGCCCCCTTAGCGGGAGTAGCATTAATGAGCAGTTCTTC.

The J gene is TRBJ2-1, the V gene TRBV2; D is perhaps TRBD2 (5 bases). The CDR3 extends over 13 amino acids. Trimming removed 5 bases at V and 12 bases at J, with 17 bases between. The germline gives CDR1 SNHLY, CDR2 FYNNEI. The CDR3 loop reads CASSTDSRLGQFF. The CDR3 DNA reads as TGTGCCAGCAGTACGGACTCCCGCCTAGGGCAGTTCTTC.

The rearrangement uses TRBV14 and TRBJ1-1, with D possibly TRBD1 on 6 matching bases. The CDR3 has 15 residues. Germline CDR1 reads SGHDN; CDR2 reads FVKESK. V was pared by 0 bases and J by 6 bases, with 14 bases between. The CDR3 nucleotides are TGTGCCAGCAGCCAAGAAATAGGCAGGGGCGCTGAAGCTTTCTTT. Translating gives CASSQEIGRGAEAFF. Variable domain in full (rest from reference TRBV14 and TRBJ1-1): EAGVTQFPSHSVIEKGQTVTLRCDPISGHDNLYWYRRVMGKEIKFLLHFVKESKQDESGMPNNRFLAERTGGTYSTLKVQPAELEDSGVYFCASSQEIGRGAEAFFGQGTRLTVV.

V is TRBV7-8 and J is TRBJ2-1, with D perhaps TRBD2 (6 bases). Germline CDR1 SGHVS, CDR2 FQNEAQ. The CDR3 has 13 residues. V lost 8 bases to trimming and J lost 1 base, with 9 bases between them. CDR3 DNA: TGTGCCAGCCAACGGGGGTCCTACAATGAGCAGTTCTTC. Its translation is CASQRGSYNEQFF.

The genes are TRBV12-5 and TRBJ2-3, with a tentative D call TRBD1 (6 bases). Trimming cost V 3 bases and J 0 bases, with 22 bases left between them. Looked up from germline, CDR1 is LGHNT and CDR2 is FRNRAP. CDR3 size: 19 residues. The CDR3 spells CASGFSRDKVRLSTDTQYF. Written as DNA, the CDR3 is TGTGCTAGTGGTTTTTCCCGGGACAAAGTTCGACTAAGCACAGATACGCAGTATTTT. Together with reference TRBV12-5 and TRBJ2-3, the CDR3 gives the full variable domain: DARVTQTPRHKVTEMGQEVTMRCQPILGHNTVFWYRQTMMQGLELLAYFRNRAPLDDSGMPKDRFSAEMPDATLATLKIQPSEPRDSAVYFCASGFSRDKVRLSTDTQYFGPGTRLTVL.

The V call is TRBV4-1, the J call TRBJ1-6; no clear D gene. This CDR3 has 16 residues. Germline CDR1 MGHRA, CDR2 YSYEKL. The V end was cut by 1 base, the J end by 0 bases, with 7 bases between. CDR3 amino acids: CASSQVQSSYNSPLHF. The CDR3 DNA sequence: TGCGCCAGCAGCCAAGTACAAAGCTCCTATAATTCACCCCTCCACTTT.

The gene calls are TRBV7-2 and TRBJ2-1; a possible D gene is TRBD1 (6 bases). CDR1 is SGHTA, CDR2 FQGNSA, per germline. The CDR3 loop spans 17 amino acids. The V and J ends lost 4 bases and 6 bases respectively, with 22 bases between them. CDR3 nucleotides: TGTGCCAGCAGCTCTTTCTCCGTACGCAGGGGCGGCAATGAGCAGTTCTTC. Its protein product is CASSSFSVRRGGNEQFF. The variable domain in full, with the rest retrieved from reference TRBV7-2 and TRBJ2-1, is GAGVSQSPSNKVTEKGKDVELRCDPISGHTALYWYRQSLGQGLEFLIYFQGNSAPDKSGLPSDRFSAERTGGSVSTLTIQRTQQEDSAVYLCASSSFSVRRGGNEQFFGPGTRLTVL.

CDR3 bases: TGTGCCATCAGTGAGGGTAGGGGAATCTACGAGCAGTACTTC. This gives the protein CAISEGRGIYEQYF. The rearrangement uses TRBV10-3 and TRBJ2-7, with TRBD1 as a possible D gene (5 bases). Germline loops: CDR1 ENHRY, CDR2 SYGVKD. V lost 2 bases, J lost 3 bases, and 11 bases lay in between. The CDR3 covers 14 residues.

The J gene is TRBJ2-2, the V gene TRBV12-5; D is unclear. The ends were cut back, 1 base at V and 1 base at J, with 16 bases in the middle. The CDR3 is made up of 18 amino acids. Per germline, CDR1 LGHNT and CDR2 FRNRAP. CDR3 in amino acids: CASGLGQVLVGNTGELFF. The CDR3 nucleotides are TGTGCTAGTGGTTTGGGTCAGGTACTCGTGGGGAACACCGGGGAGCTGTTTTTT.

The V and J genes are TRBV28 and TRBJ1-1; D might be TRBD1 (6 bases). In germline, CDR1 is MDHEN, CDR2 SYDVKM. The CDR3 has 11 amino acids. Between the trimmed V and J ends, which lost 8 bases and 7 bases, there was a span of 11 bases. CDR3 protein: CASYTGSEAFF. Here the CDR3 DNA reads TGTGCCAGCTATACAGGGAGTGAAGCTTTCTTT. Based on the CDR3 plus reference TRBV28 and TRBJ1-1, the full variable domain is DVKVTQSSRYLVKRTGEKVFLECVQDMDHENMFWYRQDPGLGLRLIYFSYDVKMKEKGDIPEGYSVSREKKERFSLILESASTNQTSMYLCASYTGSEAFFGQGTRLTVV.

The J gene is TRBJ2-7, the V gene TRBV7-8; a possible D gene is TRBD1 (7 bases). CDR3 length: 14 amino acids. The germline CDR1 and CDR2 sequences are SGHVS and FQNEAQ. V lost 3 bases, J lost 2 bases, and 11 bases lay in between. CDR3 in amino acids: CASSLQGGPYEQYF. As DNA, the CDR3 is TGTGCCAGCAGCTTGCAGGGGGGTCCCTACGAGCAGTACTTC.

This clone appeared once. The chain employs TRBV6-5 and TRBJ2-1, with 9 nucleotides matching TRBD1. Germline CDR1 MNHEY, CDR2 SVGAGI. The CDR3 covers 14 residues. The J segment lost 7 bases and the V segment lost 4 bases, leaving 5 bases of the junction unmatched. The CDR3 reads CASSFDRGRNEQFF. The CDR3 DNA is TGTGCCAGCAGTTTCGACAGGGGGAGGAATGAGCAGTTCTTC.

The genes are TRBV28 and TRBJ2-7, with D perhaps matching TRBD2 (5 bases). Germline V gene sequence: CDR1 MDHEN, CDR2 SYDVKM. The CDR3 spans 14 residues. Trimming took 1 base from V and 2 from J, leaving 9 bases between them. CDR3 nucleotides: TGTGCCAGCAGTTTATCCGGACTGGCCTACGAGCAGTACTTC. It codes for CASSLSGLAYEQYF.

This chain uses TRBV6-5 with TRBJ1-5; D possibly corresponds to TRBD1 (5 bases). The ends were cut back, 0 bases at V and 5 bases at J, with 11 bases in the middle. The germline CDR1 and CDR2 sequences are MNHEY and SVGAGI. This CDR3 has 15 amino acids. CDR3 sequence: CASSYSGTSDQPQHF. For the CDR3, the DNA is TGTGCCAGCAGTTACTCTGGGACTTCGGATCAGCCCCAGCATTTT.

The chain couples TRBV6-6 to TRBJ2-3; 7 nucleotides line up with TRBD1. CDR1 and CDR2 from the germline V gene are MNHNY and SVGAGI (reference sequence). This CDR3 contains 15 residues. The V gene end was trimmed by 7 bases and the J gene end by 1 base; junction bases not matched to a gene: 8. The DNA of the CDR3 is TGTGCCAGCACACGACAGGGCAGGGGCACAGATACGCAGTATTTT. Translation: CASTRQGRGTDTQYF.

The CDR3 reads CASRSQQSSGNTIYF. The CDR3 nucleotides are TGTGCCAGCAGGTCACAGCAGAGCTCTGGAAACACCATATATTTT. The chain is built from TRBV6-6 and TRBJ1-3; no clear D. Germline CDR1 MNHNY, CDR2 SVGAGI (reference sequence). The germline V and J ends were trimmed by 6 bases and 0 bases, with 12 bases remaining between them. The CDR3 totals 15 residues.

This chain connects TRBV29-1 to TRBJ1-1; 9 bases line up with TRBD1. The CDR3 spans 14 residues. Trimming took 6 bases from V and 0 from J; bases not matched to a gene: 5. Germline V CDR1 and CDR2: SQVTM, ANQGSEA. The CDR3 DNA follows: TGCAGCGTGGGACAGGGTCAGATGAACACTGAAGCTTTCTTT. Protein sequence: CSVGQGQMNTEAFF.

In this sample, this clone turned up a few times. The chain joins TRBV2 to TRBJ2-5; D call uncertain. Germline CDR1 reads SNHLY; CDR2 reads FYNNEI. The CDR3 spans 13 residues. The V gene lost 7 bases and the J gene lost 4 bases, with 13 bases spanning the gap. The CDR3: CASTSRKPETQYF. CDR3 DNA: TGTGCCAGCACCTCCAGGAAGCCAGAGACCCAGTACTTC.

CDR3 sequence: CASTAGQAYYGYTF. CDR3 nucleotide sequence: TGTGCCAGCACTGCAGGACAGGCTTACTATGGCTACACCTTC. This chain links TRBV2 with TRBJ1-2; TRBD1 matches 7 bases. Looked up from germline, CDR1 is SNHLY and CDR2 is FYNNEI. The CDR3 has 14 residues. Trimming took 7 bases from V and 3 from J; bases not matched to a gene: 8.

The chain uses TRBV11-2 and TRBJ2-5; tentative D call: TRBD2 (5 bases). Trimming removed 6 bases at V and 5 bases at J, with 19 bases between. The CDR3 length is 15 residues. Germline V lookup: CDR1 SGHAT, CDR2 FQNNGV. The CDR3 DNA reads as TGTGCCAGCAGGAAAATCCGGGGTCCCTTTGAGACCCAGTACTTC. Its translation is CASRKIRGPFETQYF.

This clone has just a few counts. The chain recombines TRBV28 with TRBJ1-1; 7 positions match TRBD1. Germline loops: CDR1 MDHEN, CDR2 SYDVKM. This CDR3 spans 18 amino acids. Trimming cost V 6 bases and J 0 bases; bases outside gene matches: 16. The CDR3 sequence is CASSHFSLQGSMNTEAFF. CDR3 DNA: TGTGCCAGCAGCCACTTCTCCTTACAGGGGTCCATGAACACTGAAGCTTTCTTT.

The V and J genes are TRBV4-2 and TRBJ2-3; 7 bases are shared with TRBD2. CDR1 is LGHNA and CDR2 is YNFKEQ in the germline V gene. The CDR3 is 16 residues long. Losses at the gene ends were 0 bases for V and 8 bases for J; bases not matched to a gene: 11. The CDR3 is CASSQDFGGSFGTQYF. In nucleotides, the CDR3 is TGTGCCAGCAGCCAAGATTTTGGCGGGAGTTTCGGTACGCAGTATTTT.